The clone carrying this T cell receptor beta chain has a handful of counts. The data derive from a study of blood T cells in healthy people across ages. The second PCR ran about 7 to 12 cycles with a sample-barcoded 5' primer and J-beta primers. TCRdb re-called the 5' RACE reads with MiXCR, one entry per CDR3 protein. The data show 600,000 to 850,000 distinct CDR3 sequences, with 20% to 25% seen just once and more than 7.5% held by the top ten. Trimming left V 0 bases short and J 5 bases short, with 22 bases between. This CDR3 is 18 amino acids long. CDR1 is MNHEY and CDR2 is SMNVEV in the germline V gene (reference sequence). Another study also made use of these data, one on T cells of mothers and their children.

The source is a boy aged 5-17 years in good health. The chain joins TRBV27 to TRBJ1-1; a possible D gene is TRBD1 (6 bases). The specimen sequenced was blood. The CDR3 reads CASSLSSVSGTTHTEAFF. CDR3 sequence (DNA): TGTGCCAGCAGTTTATCGAGTGTTTCTGGGACAACTCATACTGAAGCTTTCTTT.